Presented here are 17 T cell receptor beta chains from one specimen sequenced in a study of spatial heterogeneity in lung cancer. Study-level findings and limits: For expanded intratumoral alpha and beta TCRs, counts tracked tumor mutation counts.

Their cognate antigens are unknown. Indicated time point: sample taken at primary tumor resection. In TCRdb, the 5' RACE reads were re-called with MiXCR into one record per CDR3 protein. This sample has over 5,500 distinct CDR3 sequences, with approximately 15% found just once. Sequenced here: lung tumor tissue, sampled at surgery. Source of these receptors: a male donor with early-stage non-small cell lung cancer.

This clonotype was found a few times. This beta chain appears as a stray read in a library generated for alpha chains; its size is not informative. The gene calls are TRBV29-1 and TRBJ2-7, with D hard to call. Germline values: CDR1 SQVTM, CDR2 ANQGSEA. The ends were cut back, 4 bases at V and 1 base at J, with 11 bases in the middle. CDR3 length: 13 residues. CDR3 bases: TGCAGCGTTGGGTCAGACGTATCCTACGAGCAGTACTTC. This gives the protein CSVGSDVSYEQYF.

Relative to its sample, this clonotype is medium-sized. This beta chain appears as a stray read in a library generated for alpha chains; its size is not informative. The chain uses TRBV7-3 and TRBJ2-3; 10 bases agree with TRBD2. J gave up 1 base and V 6 bases, and 4 bases lay outside the gene matches. CDR3 length: 15 amino acids. In germline, CDR1 is SGHTA, CDR2 FQGTGA. The CDR3 region has the DNA TGTGCCAGCAGTACCGGGACTAGCGGCACAGATACGCAGTATTTT. It encodes CASSTGTSGTDTQYF.

This clonotype was found a few times. Because the library targeted alpha chains, this beta chain is an off-target read whose size means little. The DNA for the CDR3 is TGTGCCAGTAGTATAAGAAGGGGCGGAACGAACACCGGGGAGCTGTTTTTT. This encodes CASSIRRGGTNTGELFF. The rearrangement joins TRBV19 to TRBJ2-2; D possibly corresponds to TRBD1 (5 bases). There are 17 residues in the CDR3. V dropped 2 bases and J dropped 0 bases, with 13 bases sitting between them. CDR1 LNHDA and CDR2 SQIVND come from the germline V gene (reference sequence).

About this clonotype: This beta chain represents an off-target read in a library built for alpha chains; its size is of limited meaning. V gene TRBV30 combines with J gene TRBJ2-2, with D perhaps TRBD2 (5 bases). Germline CDR1 GTSNPN, CDR2 SVGIG (reference sequence). V shed 3 bases and J shed 1 base, with 12 bases lying between them. This CDR3 is 15 amino acids long. The DNA for the CDR3 is TGTGCCTGGAGCCCCGGGATGTTGAACACCGGGGAGCTGTTTTTT. Its translation: CAWSPGMLNTGELFF.

By proportion, this clonotype is medium-sized. Since the library was made to target alpha chains, this beta chain is a stray read and its abundance is not meaningful. The chain is built from TRBV2 and TRBJ2-7; D possibly corresponds to TRBD2 (6 bases). This CDR3 region has 12 residues. The germline V gene encodes CDR1 SNHLY and CDR2 FYNNEI. The V gene lost 5 bases and the J gene lost 4 bases, with 9 bases spanning the gap. CDR3 sequence reads: CASSLEGYEQYF. CDR3 DNA: TGTGCCAGCAGTCTGGAGGGGTACGAGCAGTACTTC. The full variable domain, in which reference TRBV2 and TRBJ2-7 provide the parts outside the CDR3, is EPEVTQTPSHQVTQMGQEVILRCVPISNHLYFYWYRQILGQKVEFLVSFYNNEISEKSEIFDDQFSVERPDGSNFTLKIRSTKLEDSAMYFCASSLEGYEQYFGPGTRLTVT.

In its sample, this clonotype ranks as medium-sized. A library made for alpha chains picked up this beta chain off target, so its size means little. V is TRBV6-5 and J is TRBJ2-2, with 7 bases aligning to TRBD2. CDR1 and CDR2 from the germline V gene are MNHEY and SVGAGI. J was trimmed by 3 bases and V by 4 bases; bases with no gene match: 2. CDR3 length: 14 residues. The CDR3 protein is CASSSGGYTGELFF. CDR3 nucleotides: TGTGCCAGCAGTTCCGGGGGGTACACCGGGGAGCTGTTTTTT.

By proportion, this clonotype is medium-sized (0.01 to 0.1%). This beta chain is an off-target read within a library intended for alpha chains, so its frequency means little. V is TRBV28 and J is TRBJ2-3; 13 bases are shared with TRBD2. The germline gives CDR1 MDHEN, CDR2 SYDVKM. J was trimmed by 7 bases and V by 4 bases; bases with no gene match: 14. This CDR3 region has 18 residues. CDR3 nucleotides: TGTGCCAGCAGTTCCTTTGGTATACTAGCGGGAGGGTTAAATACGCAGTATTTT. Its translation is CASSSFGILAGGLNTQYF.

This clonotype is termed medium-sized. A library prepared for alpha chains yielded this beta chain as an off-target read; its size is of little meaning. The V call is TRBV12-3 or TRBV12-4, the J call TRBJ2-1, with 8 bases fitting TRBD2. V shed 6 bases, J shed 9 bases, and the junction held 10 bases outside the gene matches. This CDR3 spans 14 amino acids. The DNA for the CDR3 is TGTGCCAGCAGGGCGCGGGAGGAGAAAATTGAGCAGTTCTTC. Amino acids: CASRAREEKIEQFF.

This clonotype has just a few counts. In a library made to pick up alpha chains, this beta chain is a stray read with a size that means little. The chain combines TRBV6-1 with TRBJ1-1; TRBD1 is a possible D gene (5 bases). Germline V gene sequence: CDR1 MNHNS, CDR2 SASEGT. Trimming took 1 base from V and 1 from J, leaving 10 bases between them. This CDR3 is 15 amino acids long. The CDR3 loop reads CASSEVVRANTEAFF. CDR3 DNA: TGTGCCAGCAGTGAAGTAGTCAGGGCGAACACTGAAGCTTTCTTT.

By its share, this clonotype is medium-sized. The library was built for alpha chains, so this beta chain is an off-target read and its size means little. The V gene is TRBV28, the J gene TRBJ2-6; D not certain. The CDR3 consists of 13 residues. Between the trimmed V and J ends, which lost 10 bases and 0 bases, there was a span of 7 bases. Germline V lookup: CDR1 MDHEN, CDR2 SYDVKM. The CDR3 sequence: CAIRASGANVLTF. The CDR3 DNA sequence: TGTGCCATCCGTGCCTCTGGGGCCAACGTCCTGACTTTC.

This clonotype qualifies as medium-sized. In a library made to pick up alpha chains, this beta chain is a stray read with a size that means little. The chain has TRBV10-3 and TRBJ2-5; 8 bases fit TRBD1. Trimming at V came to 10 bases and at J to 2 bases, leaving 3 bases not matched to a gene. CDR1 and CDR2 (germline): ENHRY, SYGVKD. The CDR3 loop spans 12 amino acids. The CDR3 sequence: CATGDRQETQYF. The CDR3 nucleotides read TGTGCCACAGGGGACAGGCAAGAGACCCAGTACTTC.

In the case of this clonotype: This beta chain is a stray read from a library made for alpha chains; its abundance is not meaningful. In nucleotides, the CDR3 is TGTGCCAGCAGTCCGCGGACAGGGGATATTGGTGAGCAGTTCTTC. This codes for CASSPRTGDIGEQFF. This chain uses TRBV27 with TRBJ2-1, with 9 bases that match TRBD1. The germline V gene has CDR1 MNHEY and CDR2 SMNVEV (reference sequence). V trimming: 5 bases; J trimming: 9 bases; junction bases outside the gene matches: 11. This CDR3 contains 15 residues.

This clonotype is medium-sized. Little can be read into the size of this beta chain, an off-target read in a library designed for alpha chains. The V and J genes are TRBV24-1 and TRBJ1-1; the D gene is possibly TRBD1 (5 bases). This CDR3 region has 15 residues. Germline values: CDR1 KGHDR, CDR2 SFDVKD. Trimming pared 6 bases from V and 0 bases from J, leaving 13 bases between. CDR3 residues: CATSLGTGMNTEAFF. The CDR3 DNA is TGTGCCACCAGTCTTGGGACGGGTATGAACACTGAAGCTTTCTTT.

Sample share makes this clonotype medium-sized (0.01 to 0.1%). Because this beta chain is a stray read in a library intended to capture alpha chains, its abundance should not be given much weight. The chain links TRBV19 to TRBJ1-5; 12 nucleotides agree with TRBD1. This CDR3 has 14 residues. V was clipped by 6 bases and J by 9 bases; unmatched bases: 6. Germline CDR1 and CDR2: LNHDA and SQIVND (reference sequence). The CDR3 sequence: CASRDRDRGLPQHF. The CDR3 region has the DNA TGTGCCAGTAGAGACCGGGACAGGGGGCTGCCCCAGCATTTT.

This clonotype was counted between two and nine times. The library was prepared for alpha chains; this beta chain is a stray read, so its frequency means little. The chain joins TRBV28 to TRBJ2-1, with 12 bases lining up with TRBD2. Trimming at V came to 6 bases and at J to 14 bases, leaving 8 bases not matched to a gene. Germline CDR1 reads MDHEN; CDR2 reads SYDVKM. There are 13 residues in the CDR3. The CDR3 is CASRPTSGGAEFF. Written as DNA, the CDR3 is TGTGCCAGCAGACCGACTAGCGGGGGAGCTGAGTTCTTC.

A few counts support this clonotype. Relative to the germline gene, one junction end is altered; a read error may explain this. A library made for alpha chains picked up this beta chain off target, so its size means little. The V and J genes are TRBV27 and TRBJ1-5; no reliable D call. The CDR3 is 15 residues long. Per germline, CDR1 MNHEY and CDR2 SMNVEV (reference sequence). CDR3 nucleotide sequence: TGTGCCAGCAGTTTTCATGGGGATAGCGATCAGCCCCAGCATTTT. Its translation is CASSFHGDSDQPQHF.

Many counts were recorded for this clonotype. This beta chain turned up in a library designed for alpha chains; as an off-target read, its abundance says little. The V call is TRBV3-1, the J call TRBJ1-1; D is uncertain. V gave up 4 bases and J gave up 8 bases, with 20 bases separating them. This CDR3 is 15 amino acids long. Germline CDR1 reads LGHDT; CDR2 reads YNNKEL (reference sequence). CDR3 region: CASSRSSHGRAEAFF. For the CDR3, the DNA is TGTGCCAGCAGCCGCTCCTCACATGGGCGAGCAGAAGCTTTCTTT.